One sample yielded the 12 T cell receptor beta chains listed below, sequenced in a study of CD8+ T cells in alopecia areata. The treatment is: oral pan-JAK inhibitor, 5-10 mg twice daily. RNA extraction was followed by reverse transcription into cDNA, which acted as the sequencing template. Only in-frame clones appear in the TCRdb table, and some are missing; sequencing was by immunoSEQ multiplex PCR. The sample lists 160,000 or so clones, approximately 65% occurring once. The input for sequencing was CD4+ T cells sorted from blood, taken at week 4, from a patient treated with tofacitinib. These TCRs come from a human donor with alopecia areata.

In nucleotides, the CDR3 is TGCGCCAGCAGCCAAGTACAAACGAGCTCGTACTCCTACGAGCAGTACTTC. Its protein is CASSQVQTSSYSYEQYF. This chain uses TRBV4-3 with TRBJ2-7; D is unresolved. V lost 1 base and J lost 0, with 16 bases in between. Germline assignment: CDR1 LGHNA and CDR2 YSLEER. This CDR3 has 17 residues.

The chain uses TRBV29-1 and TRBJ1-5, with a possible D match to TRBD1 (5 bases). With 5 bases removed from V and 1 base from J, the gap between germline ends came to 18 bases. CDR3 length: 16 residues. CDR1 is SQVTM, CDR2 ANQGSEA, per germline. The CDR3 DNA is TGCAGCGTTCCAACCCGCAGGGTCGAGAGCAATCAGCCCCAGCATTTT. Translated: CSVPTRRVESNQPQHF.

In nucleotides, the CDR3 is TGTGCCTGGAGTCGACGTGTAGGTACTGGGGCCAACGTCCTGACTTTC. Translation gives CAWSRRVGTGANVLTF. J is TRBJ2-6 and V is TRBV30; D is ambiguous. V shed 2 bases and J shed 2 bases, with 13 bases lying between them. Germline lookup yields CDR1 GTSNPN and CDR2 SVGIG (reference sequence). The CDR3 extends over 16 amino acids. Variable domain in full (rest from reference TRBV30 and TRBJ2-6): SQTIHQWPATLVQPVGSPLSLECTVEGTSNPNLYWYRQAAGRGLQLLFYSVGIGQISSEVPQNLSASRPQDRQFILSSKKLLLSDSGFYLCAWSRRVGTGANVLTFGAGSRLTVL.

The chain carries TRBV9 and TRBJ1-2, with 10 bases aligning to TRBD1. The CDR3 is 15 amino acids. J was trimmed by 8 bases and V by 3 bases; bases with no gene match: 10. In germline, CDR1 is SGDLS, CDR2 YYNGEE. CDR3 nucleotides: TGTGCCAGCAGCGGGCACCGGGACAGGGGCAACGGCTACACCTTC. Translation gives CASSGHRDRGNGYTF.

The chain combines TRBV10-3 with TRBJ2-3, with D possibly matching TRBD1 (6 bases). Germline V gives CDR1 ENHRY, CDR2 SYGVKD. The CDR3 is made up of 13 amino acids. The V gene lost 0 bases and the J gene lost 12 bases, with 13 bases spanning the gap. The CDR3 spells CAISESWGPGQYF. The CDR3 DNA reads as TGTGCCATCAGTGAGTCTTGGGGGCCCGGCCAGTATTTT.

The DNA of the CDR3 is TGCGCCAGCAGCCACGGACAGAATCAGCCCCAGCATTTT. This encodes CASSHGQNQPQHF. The rearrangement uses TRBV4-3 and TRBJ1-5; possibly TRBD1 for D (6 bases). V lost 3 bases, J lost 4 bases, and 7 bases lay in between. The CDR3 has 13 residues. From germline, CDR1 is LGHNA and CDR2 YSLEER.

The chain has TRBV29-1 and TRBJ2-6; D not resolved. V gave up 8 bases and J gave up 0 bases, with 5 bases separating them. Germline V gene sequence: CDR1 SQVTM, CDR2 ANQGSEA. The CDR3 covers 12 residues. The CDR3 here is CSTRSGANVLTF. The CDR3 DNA is TGCAGCACGCGCTCTGGGGCCAACGTCCTGACTTTC.

CDR3 nucleotides: TGCGCCAGCAGCCAAGAAACACCGGGAGAGACCCAGTACTTC. Its protein product is CASSQETPGETQYF. The J gene is TRBJ2-5, the V gene TRBV4-3; D gene uncertain. Trimming removed 0 bases at V and 4 bases at J, with 9 bases between. Germline assignment: CDR1 LGHNA and CDR2 YSLEER. This CDR3 has 14 residues.

Turning to this clone: Other DNA sequences in the sample encode the same CDR3. The chain employs TRBV7-2 and TRBJ2-3; no reliable D call. CDR3 size: 11 residues. V was shortened by 3 bases and J by 5 bases, with 3 bases between the two germline ends. Germline CDR1 and CDR2: SGHTA and FQGNSA. DNA for the CDR3: TGTGCCAGCAGCTTTGGAGATACGCAGTATTTT. It specifies CASSFGDTQYF.

The chain combines TRBV5-1 with TRBJ2-5; 10 bases fit TRBD2. In germline, CDR1 is SGHRS, CDR2 YFSETQ. The CDR3 is 17 residues long. Trimming removed 0 bases from V and 4 bases from J; junction bases left unmatched: 9. The CDR3 here is CASSLETSGAPGETQYF. The CDR3 nucleotides are TGCGCCAGCAGCTTGGAAACTAGCGGGGCACCCGGAGAGACCCAGTACTTC.

CDR3 sequence reads: CSVDPRDTRIYGYTF. Here the CDR3 DNA reads TGCAGCGTTGACCCAAGGGACACCAGAATCTATGGCTACACCTTC. The chain combines TRBV29-1 with TRBJ1-2, with TRBD1 as a possible D gene (6 bases). The V end was cut by 3 bases, the J end by 4 bases, with 18 bases between. Germline V CDR1 and CDR2: SQVTM, ANQGSEA. This CDR3 comprises 15 residues.

The genes are TRBV6-5 and TRBJ2-4, with D unresolved. With 5 bases removed from V and 3 bases from J, the gap between germline ends came to 14 bases. Per germline, CDR1 MNHEY and CDR2 SVGAGI. The CDR3 has 15 residues. The CDR3 DNA reads as TGTGCCAGCAGTCCCCGGTCCTGGGGCAAAAACATTCAGTACTTC. Translation gives CASSPRSWGKNIQYF.